Listed below are T cell receptor beta chains from one sample, sequenced in a study of cytomegalovirus exposure and HLA in healthy donors. Measured with immunoSEQ multiplex PCR; TCRdb has only the in-frame clones, and not every one. The repertoire holds about 120,000 clones, with 77% as singletons. The sequenced sample consisted of PBMCs. The receptor set was obtained from a man aged 35 to 55 in good health and CMV-seropositive. The CDR3 runs from the conserved cysteine through the conserved F or W. Fields, in order: clone size, J gene, V gene, D gene, CDR3 protein, CDR3 DNA. The D gene is left open where the match is weak. Clone size, where shown, is once, few, many, or a class for clones that have expanded.

>.|TRBJ1-1|TRBV2|.
CASSGSWGPNMNTEAFF
TGTGCCAGCAGTGGGAGTTGGGGGCCGAACATGAACACTGAAGCTTTCTTT
>.|TRBJ2-7|TRBV27|.
CASGGSYEQYF
TGTGCCTCGGGGGGCAGCTACGAGCAGTACTTC
>.|TRBJ1-2|TRBV6-1|TRBD1
CASSDLTGVGYTF
TGTGCCAGCAGTGATTTGACAGGGGTTGGCTACACCTTC
>.|TRBJ2-7|TRBV28|TRBD1
CASRWDRGSYEQYF
TGTGCCAGCAGGTGGGACAGGGGCTCCTACGAGCAGTACTTC
>.|TRBJ1-2|TRBV6-5|.
CATGWSSGYTF
TGTGCCACTGGGTGGAGTAGTGGCTACACCTTC
>.|TRBJ1-1|TRBV11-3|TRBD1
CASRAWTGQKGWDTEAFF
TGTGCCAGCAGGGCTTGGACAGGGCAAAAGGGGTGGGACACTGAAGCTTTCTTT
>.|TRBJ2-1|TRBV9|TRBD1
CASSKGQGAYNEQFF
TGTGCCAGCAGTAAGGGACAGGGGGCGTACAATGAGCAGTTCTTC
>few|TRBJ1-2|TRBV4-3|.
CASSQAQGRGVGYTF
TGCGCCAGCAGCCAAGCTCAGGGCAGGGGTGTAGGCTACACCTTC
>.|TRBJ1-1|TRBV9|.
CASSVGGGAGPEAFF
TGTGCCAGCAGCGTAGGTGGGGGCGCCGGTCCTGAAGCTTTCTTT
>.|TRBJ1-3|TRBV7-9|.
CASSPQGLSGNTIYF
TGTGCCAGCAGCCCCCAGGGGCTCTCTGGAAACACCATATATTTT
>few|TRBJ2-7|TRBV10-3|.
CAISERGTLMSYEQYF
TGTGCCATCAGTGAAAGGGGGACCCTAATGTCTTACGAGCAGTACTTC
>once|TRBJ1-1|TRBV15|TRBD1
CATSAAGTATEAFF
TGTGCCACCAGCGCCGCCGGGACAGCTACTGAAGCTTTCTTT
>.|TRBJ1-2|TRBV28|.
CASKAGTAYGYTF
TGTGCCAGCAAGGCAGGTACGGCCTATGGCTACACCTTC
>once|TRBJ2-7|TRBV4-1|TRBD2
CASSQGGLAGRYEQYF
TGCGCCAGCAGCCAGGGGGGACTAGCGGGGAGGTACGAGCAGTACTTC
>.|TRBJ2-6|TRBV4-3|.
CASSQEKKSGTRGSGANVLTF
TGCGCCAGCAGCCAAGAAAAAAAGTCGGGGACTCGTGGCTCTGGGGCCAACGTCCTGACTTTC
>.|TRBJ2-7|TRBV27|TRBD2
CASSLAAGGLREQYF
TGTGCCAGCAGTTTAGCGGCGGGGGGGCTGAGGGAGCAGTACTTC
>.|TRBJ1-2|TRBV7-2|TRBD1
CASSPRVTGWYGYTF
TGTGCCAGCAGCCCCCGCGTGACAGGGTGGTATGGCTACACCTTC
>.|TRBJ2-1|TRBV19|TRBD2
CASTMGLALSYNEQFF
TGTGCCAGTACCATGGGACTAGCGCTCTCCTACAATGAGCAGTTCTTC
>.|TRBJ1-2|TRBV30|.
CAWTKKPTATNYGYTF
TGTGCCTGGACCAAAAAGCCGACAGCAACTAACTATGGCTACACCTTC
>.|TRBJ1-5|TRBV28|.
CASSVRGGGNQPQHF
TGTGCCAGCAGCGTTAGGGGAGGTGGCAATCAGCCCCAGCATTTT
>.|TRBJ2-5|TRBV7-9|.
CASSFSAVQETQYF
TGTGCCAGCAGCTTCTCAGCGGTCCAAGAGACCCAGTACTTC